Detailed here is one TCR beta chain. There is no known antigen for this receptor. No qualities accompany the bases; no much larger clone lies one base away. This sample was taken from a study of siplizumab effects on memory and regulatory T cells (dated by TCRdb to between 2018 and 2021). About the full investigation: The study examined how the anti-CD2 antibody siplizumab affects alloreactive T-cell subsets in allogeneic mixed lymphocyte reactions built from human PBMCs. The paper's findings and limits, for the study overall: The cumulative frequency of alloreactive sequences traceable to unstimulated CD4+ memory T cells was significantly reduced by siplizumab. Because sequences at frequencies below about 10^-5 were poorly captured, only a minor fraction of alloreactive clones could be mapped back to unstimulated subsets. Unstimulated naive T cells appeared to be more diverse than memory T cells, and naive cells seemed to make a substantial contribution to the alloresponse. Among mappable alloreactive CD4+ clones, an average Treg-derived fraction of over 60% was observed with siplizumab, compared with approximately 25% in control reactions. The suppressive function of proliferating Tregs from siplizumab cultures was not functionally confirmed. About 80-97% of proliferating CD4+ or CD8+ clones could not be given a naive or memory phenotype.

The library was generated by the immunoSEQ multiplex PCR assay. Around 100,000 TCR templates per sample were assayed by the deep sequencing platform. Genomic DNA extracted from sorted T cells was used for TCRbeta CDR3 sequencing. The original pipeline was this. The R programming language was used for clonal analysis of TCRbeta CDR3 data. Comparing unstimulated samples against CFSE-low samples taken after the reaction was how alloreactive CD4+ and CD8+ clones were defined. By matching sequences to the repertoires of sorted unstimulated Treg and non-Treg cells, each alloreactive CD4+ clone was assigned a regulatory or non-regulatory origin. TCRdb holds this immuneACCESS table with in-frame rearrangements only. Some clones are missing; in checked studies, unresolved V genes explain under half, and the rest has no known cause. Clone size and the V and J calls come from that table; the DNA yielded D and trimming. The sample table lists 99,000 or so clones, over 85% of them with a count of one. 0.55% to 0.8% of the sample is in the top ten clones.

The CDR3 numbers 12 residues from cysteine through phenylalanine. CDR3 DNA only is kept here, 36 bases in frame from base 1. According to the germline V gene, CDR1 reads ENHRY and CDR2 reads SYGVKD. Relative to germline, V is 10 bases shorter and J is 1 base shorter, with 10 bases between their ends. TCRbeta CDR3 sequencing was performed on sorted unstimulated T cells and on proliferating T cells recovered from mixed lymphocyte reactions. Fresh whole blood from around 11 HLA-typed healthy donors was used to isolate PBMCs. To map where alloreactive clones came from, unstimulated CD4+ regulatory T cells were FACS-sorted.

The sequencing input was Tregs sorted from blood. The rearrangement combines TRBV10-3 with TRBJ2-5; perhaps TRBD1 is the D gene, with 6 bases matching. The source of this sequence is a human donor in good health. The CDR3 is CATQGIQETQYF. The DNA reads TGTGCCACCCAGGGGATCCAAGAGACCCAGTACTTC.